This T cell receptor beta chain was profiled in a study of shared clonotypes between healthy human individuals. Study-wide points: It was observed that approximately 5% of naive CD4 clonotypes were shared across a handful of donors. Large sequencing depth failed to make sorted-subset sequencing complete, rarefaction showed.

The CDR3 contains 14 residues. Germline CDR1 SQVTM, CDR2 ANQGSEA. V lost 2 bases and J lost 1, with 9 bases in between. Each sorted subset replicate got 200 ng genomic DNA, approximately 27,000 genomes. Sequenced by immunoSEQ multiplex PCR; TCRdb stores in-frame clones only, minus some. Of some 2.3 million clones listed, more than 80% are singletons. Splitting the CD4+ cells yielded a CD45RA+ naive subset and a CD45RA-negative memory subset. As regards this clone: Its cognate antigen is unknown.

The V call is TRBV29-1, the J call TRBJ1-5; perhaps TRBD1 as D (6 bases). Source material: naive CD4+ T cells from PBMCs. As to subset: CD45RA+ positively selected. The sequence was collected from a man aged 18 to 29 in good health. Some clones in this sample may be carry-over from other donors' samples. CDR3 region: CSVERGASNQPQHF. CDR3 coding DNA: TGCAGCGTTGAACGGGGGGCAAGCAATCAGCCCCAGCATTTT.